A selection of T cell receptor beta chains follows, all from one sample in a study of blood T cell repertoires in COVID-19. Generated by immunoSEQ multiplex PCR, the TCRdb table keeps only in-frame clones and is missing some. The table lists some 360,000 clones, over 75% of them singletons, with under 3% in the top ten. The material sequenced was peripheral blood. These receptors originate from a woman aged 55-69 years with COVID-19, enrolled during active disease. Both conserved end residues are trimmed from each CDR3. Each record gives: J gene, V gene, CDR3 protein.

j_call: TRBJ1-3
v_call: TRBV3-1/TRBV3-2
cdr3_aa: ASSRGQRNTIY

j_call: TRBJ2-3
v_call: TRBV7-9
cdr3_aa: ASSSRLAGGTDTQY

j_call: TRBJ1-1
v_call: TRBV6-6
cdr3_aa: AAREINTEAF

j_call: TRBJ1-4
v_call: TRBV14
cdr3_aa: ASSLSAGGPAEKLF

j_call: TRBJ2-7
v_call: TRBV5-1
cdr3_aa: ASSLGKGYEQY

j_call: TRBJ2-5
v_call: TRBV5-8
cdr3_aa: ASSLGTGGGETQY

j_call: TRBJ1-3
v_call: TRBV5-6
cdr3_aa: ASSLQGGSGNTIY

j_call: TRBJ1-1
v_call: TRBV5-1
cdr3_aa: ASSPPGGYGEAF

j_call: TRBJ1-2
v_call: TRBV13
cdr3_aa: ASSLGSWVSGGGYGYT

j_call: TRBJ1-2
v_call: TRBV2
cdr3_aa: ASSQKDRAYGYT

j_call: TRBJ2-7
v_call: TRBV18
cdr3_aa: ASSPGAGGPYEQY

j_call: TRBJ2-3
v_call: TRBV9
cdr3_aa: ASSVGGGHTGTDTQY

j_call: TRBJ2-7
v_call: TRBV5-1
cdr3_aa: ASSSAAGAYEQY

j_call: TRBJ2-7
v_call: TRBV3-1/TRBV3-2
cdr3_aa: ASSLSGGLYEQY

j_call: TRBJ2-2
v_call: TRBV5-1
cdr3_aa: ASSLGTGGENTGELF

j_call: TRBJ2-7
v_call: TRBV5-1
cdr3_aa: ASNQPGGLQY

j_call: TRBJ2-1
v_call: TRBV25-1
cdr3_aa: ASSESPGDNEQF

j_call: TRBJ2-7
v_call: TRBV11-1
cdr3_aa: ASSLGGGNYEQY